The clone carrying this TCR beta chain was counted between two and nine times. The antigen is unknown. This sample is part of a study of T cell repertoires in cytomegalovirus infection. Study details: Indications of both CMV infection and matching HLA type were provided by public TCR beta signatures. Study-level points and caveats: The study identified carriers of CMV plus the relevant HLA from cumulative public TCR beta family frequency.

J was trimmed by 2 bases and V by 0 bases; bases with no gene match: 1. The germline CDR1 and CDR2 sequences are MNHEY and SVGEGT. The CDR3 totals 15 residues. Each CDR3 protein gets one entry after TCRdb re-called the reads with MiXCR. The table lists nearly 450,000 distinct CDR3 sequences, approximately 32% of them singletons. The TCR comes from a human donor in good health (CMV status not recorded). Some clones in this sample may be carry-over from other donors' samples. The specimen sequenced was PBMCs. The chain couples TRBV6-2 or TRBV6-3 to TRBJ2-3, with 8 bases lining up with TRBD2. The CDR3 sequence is CASSYSGGATDTQYF. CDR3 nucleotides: TGTGCCAGCAGTTACTCCGGGGGGGCCACAGATACGCAGTATTTT.